A single sample gave rise to the 27 T cell receptor beta chains below, sequenced in a study of blood T cell repertoires in COVID-19. Assay used: immunoSEQ multiplex PCR; TCRdb lists only in-frame clones, some missing. This table holds 80,000 to 100,000 clones, around 84% found once. The sequenced sample consisted of peripheral blood. Every receptor here comes from a woman older than 75 in a cohort sampled during active or convalescent COVID-19.

The chain links TRBV5-4 to TRBJ2-1, with TRBD2 identical over 12 bases. J lost 3 bases, V lost 1 base, and 2 bases had no gene match. Looked up from germline, CDR1 is SGHNT and CDR2 is YYREEE (reference sequence). This CDR3 has 16 amino acids. As DNA, the CDR3 is TGTGCCAGCAGCTTGTCGACTAGCGGGAGCTACAATGAGCAGTTCTTC. Its translation: CASSLSTSGSYNEQFF.

This sequence joins TRBV5-1 and TRBJ1-1, with 7 bases identical to TRBD1. CDR1 SGHRS and CDR2 YFSETQ come from the germline V gene. V lost 5 bases, J lost 1 base, and 8 bases stayed unmatched. The CDR3 has 15 residues. The CDR3: CASSTGDTGNTEAFF. For the CDR3, the DNA is TGCGCCAGCAGTACAGGGGATACCGGGAACACTGAAGCTTTCTTT.

V and J are TRBV7-3 and TRBJ2-5; D might be TRBD1 (5 bases). CDR3 length: 18 residues. Germline values: CDR1 SGHTA, CDR2 FQGTGA. Trimming removed 1 base at V and 2 bases at J, with 20 bases between. CDR3 in amino acids: CASSLNPVSAGRQETQYF. As DNA, the CDR3 is TGTGCCAGCAGCTTAAATCCGGTGTCGGCAGGGCGACAAGAGACCCAGTACTTC.

The chain carries TRBV2 and TRBJ1-5; maybe TRBD1 (5 bases). The germline V gene has CDR1 SNHLY and CDR2 FYNNEI. Trimming took off 11 bases at V and 2 bases at J, with 13 bases between the two ends. CDR3 length equals 13 residues. CDR3 loop: CAYSPGGNQPQHF. Written as DNA, the CDR3 is TGTGCCTATTCCCCGGGGGGCAATCAGCCCCAGCATTTT.

V and J are TRBV5-1 and TRBJ2-1; 7 bases match TRBD1. The CDR3 length is 15 residues. Per the germline V gene, CDR1 is SGHRS and CDR2 is YFSETQ. Trimming at V came to 0 bases and at J to 4 bases, leaving 4 bases not matched to a gene. Here the CDR3 reads CASSLEGTVYNEQFF. DNA of the CDR3: TGCGCCAGCAGCTTGGAGGGGACAGTTTACAATGAGCAGTTCTTC.

The gene calls are TRBV11-3 and TRBJ1-1, with D possibly being TRBD1 (6 bases). CDR1 is SGHNT and CDR2 is YENEEA in the germline V gene. The V and J ends lost 2 bases and 1 base respectively, with 11 bases between them. This CDR3 has 15 residues. CDR3 sequence reads: CASSLPGARNTEAFF. The DNA of the CDR3 is TGTGCCAGCAGCTTACCAGGGGCGCGGAACACTGAAGCTTTCTTT.

This clone has only one observation. The chain uses TRBV6-1 and TRBJ1-1, with D possibly being TRBD1 (6 bases). Germline loops: CDR1 MNHNS, CDR2 SASEGT. Trimming took off 1 base at V and 0 bases at J, with 9 bases between the two ends. The CDR3 totals 15 residues. In nucleotides, the CDR3 is TGTGCCAGCAGTGAAGGGCGGACAGTGAACACTGAAGCTTTCTTT. Encoded protein: CASSEGRTVNTEAFF.

The chain couples TRBV2 to TRBJ2-1; 7 positions match TRBD2. Germline trimming cut 3 bases from V and 8 bases from J; bases unmatched to any gene: 4. Germline V gives CDR1 SNHLY, CDR2 FYNNEI. CDR3 length equals 13 residues. CDR3 amino acids: CASSDRLAHEQFF. The CDR3 nucleotides read TGTGCCAGCAGTGACCGACTAGCCCATGAGCAGTTCTTC.

This rearrangement joins TRBV5-1 to TRBJ1-1, with unresolved D. The CDR3 is made up of 14 amino acids. The germline gives CDR1 SGHRS, CDR2 YFSETQ. The V and J ends lost 0 bases and 0 bases respectively, with 6 bases between them. The CDR3 loop reads CASSLDSVNTEAFF. CDR3 sequence (DNA): TGCGCCAGCAGCTTGGACTCGGTGAACACTGAAGCTTTCTTT. Full variable domain (rest looked up from reference TRBV5-1 and TRBJ1-1): KAGVTQTPRYLIKTRGQQVTLSCSPISGHRSVSWYQQTPGQGLQFLFEYFSETQRNKGNFPGRFSGRQFSNSRSEMNVSTLELGDSALYLCASSLDSVNTEAFFGQGTRLTVV.

This chain uses TRBV21-1 with TRBJ2-4; the listed D gene, TRBD1, was not tested against the DNA. TRBV21-1 is described as a pseudogene. The CDR3 runs to 18 residues. This chain's CDR3 is CASSPQDRGGLAKNIQYF. The CDR3 DNA is TGTGCCAGCAGCCCCCAGGACAGGGGCGGATTAGCCAAAAACATTCAGTACTTC.

This rearrangement joins TRBV30 to TRBJ2-5, with TRBD2 as a possible D gene (6 bases). Trimming pared 3 bases from V and 5 bases from J, leaving 13 bases between. CDR1 is GTSNPN, CDR2 SVGIG, per germline (reference sequence). The CDR3 spans 13 residues. The CDR3 sequence: CAWRRRGGETQYF. CDR3 sequence (DNA): TGTGCCTGGAGGAGGAGGGGCGGGGAGACCCAGTACTTC.

CDR3 loop: CASSYSNLRGYEQYF. CDR3 DNA: TGTGCCAGCAGTTACTCGAACTTAAGGGGTTACGAGCAGTACTTC. The rearrangement links TRBV6-5 to TRBJ2-7; maybe TRBD1 (5 bases). CDR1 is MNHEY and CDR2 is SVGAGI in the germline V gene. The length of the CDR3 is 15 residues. V shed 0 bases and J shed 4 bases, with 13 bases lying between them.

The chain combines TRBV5-6 with TRBJ2-2; 11 nucleotides agree with TRBD2. The CDR3 length is 19 residues. Trimming took 0 bases from V and 8 from J; bases not matched to a gene: 15. Germline CDR1 reads SGHDT; CDR2 reads YYEEEE. The CDR3 loop is CASSLGLSGLAGPRGELFF. In DNA, the CDR3 is TGTGCCAGCAGCTTGGGACTTTCAGGACTAGCGGGTCCCCGAGGGGAGCTGTTTTTT.

This chain joins TRBV7-2 and TRBJ2-3, with D possibly being TRBD1 (5 bases). The V gene's germline CDR1 is SGHTA and CDR2 FQGNSA. The CDR3 runs to 13 residues. V was cut by 8 bases and J by 1 base, with 10 bases left in between. The CDR3 DNA reads as TGTGCCAGCGAATGGGGCGGCACAGATACGCAGTATTTT. Translated, it gives CASEWGGTDTQYF.

The CDR3 nucleotides are TGTGCCAGCAGTTCGTCGCACAGGGGGCGGGAGCAGTACGTC. It yields the protein CASSSSHRGREQYV. This chain connects TRBV6-6 to TRBJ2-7; 9 bases map to TRBD1. Trimming cost V 4 bases and J 7 bases; bases outside gene matches: 8. The CDR3 is 14 amino acids. CDR1 and CDR2 from the germline V gene are MNHNY and SVGAGI (reference sequence).

V and J are TRBV5-1 and TRBJ1-1; 8 positions agree with TRBD1. Germline CDR1 SGHRS, CDR2 YFSETQ. This CDR3 has 15 residues. Trimming cost V 6 bases and J 1 base; bases outside gene matches: 8. The DNA of the CDR3 is TGCGCCAGCACCATAGGGGGACAGGCGAACACTGAAGCTTTCTTT. Translated, it gives CASTIGGQANTEAFF.

The V and J genes are TRBV5-4 and TRBJ2-3; the match to TRBD2 covers 10 bases. Germline CDR1 reads SGHNT; CDR2 reads YYREEE (reference sequence). The CDR3 runs to 16 residues. After removal of 5 bases from V and 5 bases from J, the junction contained 11 bases not matched to a gene. For the CDR3, the DNA is TGTGCCAGCAGACCCTCTAGCGGGAGAGCCTTAGATACGCAGTATTTT. This codes for CASRPSSGRALDTQYF. Filled out from reference TRBV5-4 and TRBJ2-3, the complete variable domain reads ETGVTQSPTHLIKTRGQQVTLRCSSQSGHNTVSWYQQALGQGPQFIFQYYREEENGRGNFPPRFSGLQFPNYSSELNVNALELDDSALYLCASRPSSGRALDTQYFGPGTRLTVL.

The chain recombines TRBV12-3 or TRBV12-4 with TRBJ2-7; 7 nucleotides agree with TRBD2. The CDR3 spans 12 residues. With 6 bases clipped from V and 6 bases from J, the junction kept 5 bases outside the gene matches. The CDR3 DNA reads TGTGCCAGCAGCCGAACGGGGGGCGAGCAGTACGTC. Its protein is CASSRTGGEQYV.

The rearrangement joins TRBV5-1 to TRBJ1-1; TRBD1 matches at 7 bases. V was pared by 6 bases and J by 0 bases, with 8 bases of the junction left unmatched. The CDR3 has 15 residues. Germline assignment: CDR1 SGHRS and CDR2 YFSETQ. The CDR3 loop is CASNYGTVMNTEAFF. The DNA of the CDR3 is TGCGCCAGCAACTACGGGACAGTGATGAACACTGAAGCTTTCTTT. Based on the CDR3 plus reference TRBV5-1 and TRBJ1-1, the full variable domain is KAGVTQTPRYLIKTRGQQVTLSCSPISGHRSVSWYQQTPGQGLQFLFEYFSETQRNKGNFPGRFSGRQFSNSRSEMNVSTLELGDSALYLCASNYGTVMNTEAFFGQGTRLTVV.

Here the CDR3 reads CASSPGQVWGGYTF. In DNA form, the CDR3 reads TGTGCCAGCAGCCCAGGACAGGTTTGGGGTGGCTACACCTTC. The chain has TRBV28 and TRBJ1-2; 7 positions match TRBD1. Losses at the gene ends were 6 bases for V and 7 bases for J; bases not matched to a gene: 11. The CDR3 loop spans 14 amino acids. CDR1 and CDR2 from the germline V gene are MDHEN and SYDVKM.

The CDR3 bases are TGTGCCAGCAGCCAGGCCCGGGATAAGGGCGAGCAGTACTTC. It yields the protein CASSQARDKGEQYF. The rearrangement joins TRBV3-1 (or the pseudogene TRBV3-2) to TRBJ2-7, with D possibly matching TRBD2 (5 bases). The germline gives CDR1 LGHDT, CDR2 YNNKEL (reference sequence). The CDR3 has 14 amino acids. Trimming cost V 3 bases and J 6 bases, with 15 bases left between them.

The rearrangement uses TRBV19 and TRBJ2-7; 13 bases fit TRBD2. Trimming cost V 6 bases and J 3 bases; bases outside gene matches: 14. This CDR3 region has 18 residues. Germline V gene data show CDR1 as LNHDA and CDR2 as SQIVND (reference sequence). The CDR3 loop is CASSPTPGTSGIYYEQYF. CDR3 coding DNA: TGTGCCAGTAGCCCAACCCCGGGGACTAGCGGGATCTACTACGAGCAGTACTTC.

DNA for the CDR3: TGTGCCAGCAGTGAATTCGGGACAACTAATGAGCAGTTCTTC. Protein product: CASSEFGTTNEQFF. The rearrangement links TRBV25-1 to TRBJ2-1, with a weak D call TRBD1 (6 bases). There are 14 residues in the CDR3. The V end lost 1 base, the J end lost 7 bases, and 11 bases lay between the germline ends. The germline gives CDR1 MGHDK, CDR2 SYGVNS. The full variable domain, its missing parts supplied by reference TRBV25-1 and TRBJ2-1, is EADIYQTPRYLVIGTGKKITLECSQTMGHDKMYWYQQDPGMELHLIHYSYGVNSTEKGDLSSESTVSRIRTEHFPLTLESARPSHTSQYLCASSEFGTTNEQFFGPGTRLTVL.

V gene TRBV19 combines with J gene TRBJ2-5; 10 positions match TRBD1. Per the germline V gene, CDR1 is LNHDA and CDR2 is SQIVND (reference sequence). V dropped 3 bases and J dropped 4; count of bases not matched to a gene: 5. CDR3 length equals 15 residues. CDR3 residues: CASSMGQGTTETQYF. The CDR3 DNA sequence: TGTGCCAGTAGTATGGGACAGGGGACCACAGAGACCCAGTACTTC.

V usage is TRBV5-1 and J usage is TRBJ1-1, with a tentative D call TRBD1 (5 bases). CDR1 is SGHRS and CDR2 is YFSETQ in the germline V gene. V was cut by 3 bases and J by 1 base, with 13 bases left in between. This CDR3 spans 15 amino acids. CDR3 DNA sequence: TGCGCCAGCAGCTGGACCTGGAGGGGGAACACTGAAGCTTTCTTT. This translates into CASSWTWRGNTEAFF.

The rearrangement links TRBV7-9 to TRBJ2-1, with unresolved D. Trimming removed 1 base at V and 5 bases at J, with 6 bases between. Germline assignment: CDR1 SEHNR and CDR2 FQNEAQ (reference sequence). The CDR3 loop spans 13 amino acids. The CDR3 coding sequence is TGTGCCAGCAGCTTAGACATTGACAATGAGCAGTTCTTC. Translated, it gives CASSLDIDNEQFF. The variable domain in full, with the rest retrieved from reference TRBV7-9 and TRBJ2-1, is DTGVSQNPRHKITKRGQNVTFRCDPISEHNRLYWYRQTLGQGPEFLTYFQNEAQLEKSRLLSDRFSAERPKGSFSTLEIQRTEQGDSAMYLCASSLDIDNEQFFGPGTRLTVL.

V is TRBV18 and J is TRBJ1-5; TRBD1 matches 9 bases. The CDR3 has 15 residues. After removal of 2 bases from V and 8 bases from J, the junction contained 7 bases not matched to a gene. Germline assignment: CDR1 KGHSH and CDR2 LQKENI. The CDR3 nucleotides are TGTGCCAGCTCACCAAACACAGGGGGCGTGGAGCCCCAGCATTTT. This codes for CASSPNTGGVEPQHF.